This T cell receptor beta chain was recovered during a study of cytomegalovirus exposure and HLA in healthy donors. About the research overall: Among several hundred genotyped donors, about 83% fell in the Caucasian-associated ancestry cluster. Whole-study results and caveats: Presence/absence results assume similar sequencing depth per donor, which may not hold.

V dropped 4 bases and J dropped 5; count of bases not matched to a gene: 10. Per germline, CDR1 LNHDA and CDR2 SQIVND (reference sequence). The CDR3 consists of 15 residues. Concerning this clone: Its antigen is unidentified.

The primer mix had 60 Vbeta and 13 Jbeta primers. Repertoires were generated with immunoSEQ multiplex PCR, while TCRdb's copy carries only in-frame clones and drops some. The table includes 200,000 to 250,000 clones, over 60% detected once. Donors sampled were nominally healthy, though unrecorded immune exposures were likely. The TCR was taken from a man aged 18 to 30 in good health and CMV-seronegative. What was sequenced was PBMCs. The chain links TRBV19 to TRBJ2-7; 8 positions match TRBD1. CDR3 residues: CASSTAGGAPDEQYF. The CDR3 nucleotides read TGTGCCAGTAGTACCGCAGGGGGCGCCCCCGACGAGCAGTACTTC.